This T cell receptor beta chain stems from a study of cytomegalovirus exposure and HLA in healthy donors. Study-level points and caveats: It is likely that the observed cluster of highly shared sequence variants was a sequencing artifact.

The PCR employed 60 Vbeta primers together with 13 Jbeta primers. Generated by immunoSEQ multiplex PCR, the TCRdb table keeps only in-frame clones and is missing some. Here the sample spans some 150,000 clones, roughly 82% being singletons. Of note for this clone: Its target is unknown.

CDR1 is SGHRS and CDR2 is YFSETQ in the germline V gene. The CDR3 is made up of 16 amino acids. V was trimmed by 4 bases and J by 2 bases, leaving 13 bases between them. This TCR was sampled from a man over 45 in good health and CMV-seropositive. Sequenced sample: PBMCs. The chain joins TRBV5-1 to TRBJ2-6, with D possibly TRBD1 on 6 matching bases. CDR3 bases: TGCGCCAGCAGCGCCCACACAGGGCCTGGGGCCAACGTCCTGACTTTC. The encoded protein is CASSAHTGPGANVLTF.